These 22 T cell receptor beta chains were all obtained from the same sample, sequenced in a study of shared clonotypes between healthy human individuals. The repertoire was sequenced with immunoSEQ multiplex PCR; TCRdb's copy has only in-frame clones and lacks some. The sample carries a few hundred thousand clones, roughly 85% recorded once. Specimen: PBMCs. The receptors shown here come from a woman in her thirties or forties in good health. Some clones in this sample may be carry-over from other donors' samples.

The gene calls are TRBV7-2 and TRBJ2-7; 7 bases are a match to TRBD1. CDR1 is SGHTA, CDR2 FQGNSA, per germline. This CDR3 has 15 residues. V dropped 4 bases and J dropped 2; count of bases not matched to a gene: 8. CDR3 in amino acids: CASSSPRDSTYEQYF. The CDR3 DNA reads TGTGCCAGCAGCTCCCCCCGGGACAGTACCTACGAGCAGTACTTC.

This rearrangement joins TRBV2 to TRBJ2-5, with 8 bases matching TRBD1. The J call is uncertain, as TRBJ2-7 better fits the DNA end. Germline CDR1 reads SNHLY; CDR2 reads FYNNEI. This CDR3 region has 14 residues. CDR3 amino acids: CASRIGQGPYEQYF. The CDR3 region has the DNA TGTGCCAGCAGGATAGGACAGGGTCCCTACGAGCAGTACTTC.

The chain carries TRBV4-2 and TRBJ2-1; the match to TRBD2 covers 11 bases. Germline V gene lookup returns CDR1 LGHNA and CDR2 YNFKEQ. V was clipped by 2 bases and J by 9 bases; unmatched bases: 12. The CDR3 covers 17 residues. The chain's CDR3 is CASSQILALAGVGEQFF. In DNA form, the CDR3 reads TGTGCCAGCAGCCAAATACTGGCACTAGCGGGAGTGGGTGAGCAGTTCTTC.

The V gene is TRBV14, the J gene TRBJ2-1; 12 positions match TRBD2. The germline V gene encodes CDR1 SGHDN and CDR2 FVKESK. The length of the CDR3 is 21 residues. Trimming removed 1 base from V and 6 bases from J; junction bases left unmatched: 19. CDR3 sequence (DNA): TGTGCCAGCAGCCAAGTTGGCGCGGGCGACGATGGACTAGCGGGACTCAATGAGCAGTTCTTC. This gives the protein CASSQVGAGDDGLAGLNEQFF.

The chain employs TRBV10-1 and TRBJ2-3; D call uncertain. Germline-derived CDR1 and CDR2 are WNHNN and SYGVQD (reference sequence). The CDR3 contains 11 residues. Trimming shortened V by 7 bases and J by 5 bases, and 7 bases separated the two germline ends. CDR3 nucleotides: TGCGCCAGCATTAAATTAGATACGCAGTATTTT. Amino acids: CASIKLDTQYF.

V and J are TRBV4-3 and TRBJ2-7; TRBD1 agrees at 8 bases. The junction had 12 bases not matched to a gene; V was cut back by 3 bases and J by 5 bases. CDR3 length: 16 residues. Germline V gene lookup returns CDR1 LGHNA and CDR2 YSLEER. The CDR3 nucleotides are TGCGCCAGCAGCCAGGGACTCGGACAGGGTTTTCACGAGCAGTACTTC. It codes for CASSQGLGQGFHEQYF.

The chain links TRBV28 to TRBJ2-1; 8 bases match TRBD2. Germline-derived CDR1 and CDR2 are MDHEN and SYDVKM. This CDR3 is 14 amino acids long. J gave up 8 bases and V 2 bases, and 5 bases lay outside the gene matches. CDR3 nucleotide sequence: TGTGCCAGCAGTTTAAGCGGGAGATCTCATGAGCAGTTCTTC. Its protein product is CASSLSGRSHEQFF.

To note about this clone: A read error may explain this, as a much larger clone is one base away. Within the sample, other DNA sequences also encode this same CDR3. The rearrangement links TRBV7-2 to TRBJ1-1; D is uncertain. Germline-derived CDR1 and CDR2 are SGHTA and FQGNSA. The CDR3 is made up of 13 amino acids. The CDR3 spells CASSLLSETEAFF. CDR3 coding DNA: TGTGCCAGCAGCTTACTTTCGGAGACTGAGGCTTTCTTT. Combining the CDR3 with reference TRBV7-2 and TRBJ1-1 gives the whole variable domain GAGVSQSPSNKVTEKGKDVELRCDPISGHTALYWYRQSLGQGLEFLIYFQGNSAPDKSGLPSDRFSAERTGGSVSTLTIQRTQQEDSAVYLCASSLLSETEAFFGQGTRLTVV.

V usage is TRBV5-1 and J usage is TRBJ1-1; 7 bases agree with TRBD1. Germline V gene data show CDR1 as SGHRS and CDR2 as YFSETQ. The CDR3 spans 15 residues. The V gene end was trimmed by 4 bases and the J gene end by 1 base; junction bases not matched to a gene: 7. CDR3 sequence reads: CASSTTGVQNTEAFF. The CDR3 DNA is TGCGCCAGCAGCACCACAGGGGTCCAGAACACTGAAGCTTTCTTT.

This clone was picked up a small number of times. The genes are TRBV7-9 and TRBJ2-7; perhaps TRBD1 as D (5 bases). Germline V gives CDR1 SEHNR, CDR2 FQNEAQ (reference sequence). V was trimmed by 11 bases and J by 0 bases, leaving 14 bases between them. The CDR3 consists of 13 residues. The CDR3 nucleotides read TGTGCCTCCCAAGGACAAAGCTCCTACGAGCAGTACTTC. Translated, it gives CASQGQSSYEQYF.

This chain connects TRBV18 to TRBJ2-2; TRBD2 matches at 12 bases. The CDR3 sequence is 16 residues long. V trimming: 0 bases; J trimming: 5 bases; junction bases outside the gene matches: 1. Germline V CDR1 and CDR2: KGHSH, LQKENI. Here the CDR3 reads CASSPPTSGRTGELFF. As DNA, the CDR3 is TGTGCCAGCTCACCACCGACTAGCGGGAGAACCGGGGAGCTGTTTTTT.

The rearrangement uses TRBV7-9 and TRBJ1-6; D is possibly TRBD1 (6 bases). The CDR3 is made up of 12 amino acids. Germline-derived CDR1 and CDR2 are SEHNR and FQNEAQ (reference sequence). V shed 5 bases and J shed 16 bases, with 15 bases lying between them. CDR3 DNA: TGTGCCAGCAGCACCTCCGGGACACATCTCCACTTT. Amino acid sequence: CASSTSGTHLHF.

To note about this clone: Other nucleotide sequences in the sample specify the same CDR3. V gene TRBV7-9 combines with J gene TRBJ2-2; D gene ambiguous. The CDR3 has 12 amino acids. The V gene's germline CDR1 is SEHNR and CDR2 FQNEAQ (reference sequence). With 5 bases removed from V and 2 bases from J, the gap between germline ends came to 3 bases. The CDR3 bases are TGTGCCAGCAGCCGTAACACCGGGGAGCTGTTTTTT. Translated, it gives CASSRNTGELFF.

This chain joins TRBV29-1 and TRBJ2-7; 10 bases line up with TRBD1. The CDR3 totals 13 residues. Germline V CDR1 and CDR2: SQVTM, ANQGSEA. With 6 bases clipped from V and 1 base from J, the junction kept 3 bases outside the gene matches. The CDR3 DNA sequence: TGCAGCGTCGGGACAGGGGAGTCCTACGAGCAGTACTTC. Its protein is CSVGTGESYEQYF.

This clone was counted many times. The chain is built from TRBV6-1 and TRBJ1-5; tentatively, D is TRBD1 (5 bases). Germline CDR1 MNHNS, CDR2 SASEGT. The CDR3 consists of 14 residues. Trimming left V 2 bases short and J 4 bases short, with 9 bases between. This chain's CDR3 is CASSEQGENQPQHF. The CDR3 region has the DNA TGTGCCAGCAGTGAACAAGGGGAAAATCAGCCCCAGCATTTT.

This chain connects TRBV6-5 to TRBJ1-1; D gene ambiguous. V lost 6 bases and J 1 base, leaving 9 bases between the germline ends. Germline V gives CDR1 MNHEY, CDR2 SVGAGI. CDR3 size: 13 residues. This chain's CDR3 is CASRRQRNTEAFF. The CDR3 DNA follows: TGTGCCAGCAGACGCCAGAGGAACACTGAAGCTTTCTTT.

This chain connects TRBV7-8 to TRBJ2-5, with a possible D match to TRBD1 (5 bases). CDR1 is SGHVS and CDR2 is FQNEAQ in the germline V gene. The CDR3 has 13 amino acids. The ends were cut back, 5 bases at V and 5 bases at J, with 12 bases in the middle. As DNA, the CDR3 is TGTGCCAGCAGCCCTACAGGAGTGGAGACCCAGTACTTC. Translating it yields CASSPTGVETQYF.

The J gene is TRBJ2-2, the V gene TRBV2; D gene uncertain. V lost 4 bases and J lost 0, with 15 bases in between. The CDR3 sequence is 17 residues long. Germline V lookup: CDR1 SNHLY, CDR2 FYNNEI. CDR3 sequence: CASSVLHSTSNTGELFF. In DNA, the CDR3 is TGTGCCAGCAGTGTCCTCCATAGCACGTCGAACACCGGGGAGCTGTTTTTT.

The rearrangement links TRBV29-1 to TRBJ2-4, with 8 bases that match TRBD1. V lost 5 bases and J lost 7; bases outside the gene matches: 13. The CDR3 is made up of 15 amino acids. Germline lookup yields CDR1 SQVTM and CDR2 ANQGSEA. Here the CDR3 DNA reads TGCAGCGTTTCCGGACAGGGCGGGGTGGGGAACATTCAGTACTTC. Its protein is CSVSGQGGVGNIQYF.

The genes are TRBV5-1 and TRBJ2-7; 10 positions match TRBD1. The CDR3 totals 16 residues. Looked up from germline, CDR1 is SGHRS and CDR2 is YFSETQ. Unmatched junction bases numbered 14, after V lost 4 bases and J lost 7 bases. The CDR3 DNA sequence: TGCGCCAGCAGCCCCAGGGCGGGACAGGGGCAGGATGAGCAGTACTTC. Encoded protein: CASSPRAGQGQDEQYF.

This clone was found a few times. The V call is TRBV2, the J call TRBJ1-5; D is unclear. Trimming took off 5 bases at V and 11 bases at J, with 10 bases between the two ends. Germline loops: CDR1 SNHLY, CDR2 FYNNEI. The CDR3 has 11 residues. CDR3 region: CASSYEGAQHF. CDR3 in DNA: TGTGCCAGCAGTTATGAAGGAGCCCAGCATTTT.

This clone was seen ten or more times. This chain uses TRBV2 with TRBJ2-5, with a tentative D call TRBD2 (5 bases). This CDR3 is 14 amino acids long. The germline V and J ends were trimmed by 6 bases and 5 bases, with 16 bases remaining between them. Germline V gene data show CDR1 as SNHLY and CDR2 as FYNNEI. DNA for the CDR3: TGTGCCAGCAGAACCCCAGCGGACGGGGAGACCCAGTACTTC. Protein: CASRTPADGETQYF.